Presented here are 17 T cell receptor beta chains from one specimen sequenced in a study of T cell responses to AZD1222 COVID-19 vaccine. Here immunoSEQ multiplex PCR was the method, and the copy in TCRdb shows in-frame clones only, minus some. This table holds roughly 130,000 clones, roughly nine tenths found once. This material consisted of peripheral blood, taken on day 0 of AZD1222 vaccination. These receptors came from an adult in good health.

This clone was observed a single time. This chain connects TRBV4-1 to TRBJ1-2; unclear D gene. Trimming removed 1 base at V and 6 bases at J, with 6 bases between. Per germline, CDR1 MGHRA and CDR2 YSYEKL. The CDR3 is made up of 12 amino acids. The CDR3 nucleotides read TGCGCCAGCAGCCAAGGGGATGATGGCTACACCTTC. This encodes CASSQGDDGYTF.

V and J are TRBV7-3 and TRBJ2-5, with D perhaps matching TRBD2 (7 bases). This CDR3 region has 16 residues. Germline V gene data show CDR1 as SGHTA and CDR2 as FQGTGA. Trimming left V 7 bases short and J 2 bases short, with 20 bases between. This CDR3 is CASNPGGRRRQETQYF. The CDR3 DNA reads TGTGCCAGCAATCCCGGGGGGCGTAGGCGGCAAGAGACCCAGTACTTC.

This chain connects TRBV5-6 to TRBJ1-5; possible D gene TRBD1, 5 bases. CDR3 size: 15 residues. Trimming pared 3 bases from V and 2 bases from J, leaving 12 bases between. The germline gives CDR1 SGHDT, CDR2 YYEEEE. CDR3 DNA: TGTGCCAGCAGCTGGGGGGGAAACGGCAATCAGCCCCAGCATTTT. Residues: CASSWGGNGNQPQHF.

The gene calls are TRBV6-5 and TRBJ1-2; D is perhaps TRBD1 (6 bases). In germline, CDR1 is MNHEY, CDR2 SVGAGI. Trimming left V 6 bases short and J 4 bases short, with 18 bases between. CDR3 length equals 15 residues. The DNA for the CDR3 is TGTGCCAGCAGAATAACCCCGGGGACAACCTATGGCTACACCTTC. Translation gives CASRITPGTTYGYTF.

The chain is built from TRBV2 and TRBJ1-2, with D maybe TRBD1 (6 bases). The germline CDR1 and CDR2 sequences are SNHLY and FYNNEI. The CDR3 runs to 14 residues. V lost 4 bases to trimming and J lost 4 bases, with 13 bases between them. The CDR3, as DNA: TGTGCCAGCAGTGTAAACAGGGCTGGCTATGGCTACACCTTC. This codes for CASSVNRAGYGYTF.

CDR3 amino acids: CASSFSGGLNEQFF. CDR3 bases: TGTGCCAGCAGCTTTTCGGGAGGCTTGAATGAGCAGTTCTTC. The V and J genes are TRBV7-2 and TRBJ2-1; 7 positions agree with TRBD2. V was clipped by 3 bases and J by 7 bases; unmatched bases: 6. Germline lookup yields CDR1 SGHTA and CDR2 FQGNSA. This CDR3 comprises 14 residues.

This rearrangement joins TRBV9 to TRBJ2-1; possibly TRBD1 or TRBD2 for D (6 bases each). The CDR3 totals 16 residues. Trimming left V 0 bases short and J 9 bases short, with 19 bases between. Germline V gene sequence: CDR1 SGDLS, CDR2 YYNGEE. The CDR3 loop reads CASSVAGGGLRVEQFF. CDR3 bases: TGTGCCAGCAGCGTAGCGGGTGGGGGGCTTAGGGTTGAGCAGTTCTTC.

The V and J genes are TRBV11-3 and TRBJ2-3; D ambiguous. The CDR3 length is 12 residues. Trimming removed 1 base from V and 7 bases from J, with 6 bases in between. CDR1 is SGHNT, CDR2 YENEEA, per germline. The CDR3 spells CASSLGSNTQYF. DNA of the CDR3: TGTGCCAGCAGCTTAGGGTCCAATACGCAGTATTTT.

The chain is built from TRBV29-1 and TRBJ2-1, with D uncertain. V was pared by 4 bases and J by 7 bases, with 17 bases between. CDR3 size: 14 residues. CDR1 and CDR2 (germline): SQVTM, ANQGSEA. The CDR3 reads CSVVPLLAGNEQFF. In DNA, the CDR3 is TGCAGCGTTGTCCCTCTTTTAGCTGGGAATGAGCAGTTCTTC.

This clone showed up just once. V and J are TRBV18 and TRBJ1-1, with D perhaps matching TRBD1 (6 bases). The V gene lost 6 bases and the J gene lost 9 bases, with 14 bases spanning the gap. Germline CDR1 and CDR2: KGHSH and LQKENI. This CDR3 is 12 amino acids long. The CDR3, as DNA: TGTGCCAGCTCCTACGGGGGGGGGCAAGCTTTCTTT. Translating gives CASSYGGGQAFF.

V is TRBV6-5 and J is TRBJ1-1, with 9 bases fitting TRBD1. CDR3 size: 14 residues. V trimming: 6 bases; J trimming: 4 bases; junction bases outside the gene matches: 6. Per germline, CDR1 MNHEY and CDR2 SVGAGI. For the CDR3, the DNA is TGTGCCAGCAGACGGACAGGGGAGGGCACTGAAGCTTTCTTT. It translates to CASRRTGEGTEAFF.

This clone occurred once. DNA for the CDR3: TGCAGCGTCGGACAGGGAAAGAATAATGAAAAACTGTTTTTT. This encodes CSVGQGKNNEKLFF. V is TRBV29-1 and J is TRBJ1-4; TRBD1 aligns across 8 bases. The CDR3 has 14 amino acids. V trimming: 6 bases; J trimming: 4 bases; junction bases outside the gene matches: 7. Germline CDR1 reads SQVTM; CDR2 reads ANQGSEA.

The V gene is TRBV4-3, the J gene TRBJ1-3, with 8 bases that match TRBD1. This CDR3 spans 15 amino acids. Germline V gene sequence: CDR1 LGHNA, CDR2 YSLEER. Trimming took 4 bases from V and 2 from J; bases not matched to a gene: 4. This chain's CDR3 is CASSPTTGAGNTIYF. CDR3 DNA sequence: TGCGCCAGCAGCCCCACGACAGGGGCTGGAAACACCATATATTTT.

The chain combines TRBV5-4 with TRBJ2-7, with TRBD2 matching 13 bases. Germline V gene lookup returns CDR1 SGHNT and CDR2 YYREEE (reference sequence). The V gene end was trimmed by 3 bases and the J gene end by 6 bases; junction bases not matched to a gene: 6. CDR3 size: 15 residues. This CDR3 is CASSSRTSGSLEQYF. CDR3 in DNA: TGTGCCAGCAGCTCGCGGACTAGCGGGAGTCTCGAGCAGTACTTC.

This clone was observed once. The V and J genes are TRBV7-9 and TRBJ2-7, with D possibly matching TRBD2 (7 bases). The germline CDR1 and CDR2 sequences are SEHNR and FQNEAQ (reference sequence). This CDR3 has 13 residues. The V gene lost 7 bases and the J gene lost 3 bases, with 13 bases spanning the gap. This CDR3 reads CASTGEGVYEQYF. DNA for the CDR3: TGTGCCAGCACCGGGGAGGGGGTCTACGAGCAGTACTTC.

This clone was observed a single time. This chain joins TRBV19 and TRBJ1-6; D gene unclear. Trimming removed 3 bases from V and 10 bases from J, with 13 bases in between. Germline loops: CDR1 LNHDA, CDR2 SQIVND (reference sequence). The CDR3 contains 14 residues. In nucleotides, the CDR3 is TGTGCCAGTAGTATCGAGGGATACTACTCACCCCTCCACTTT. This sequence encodes CASSIEGYYSPLHF.

The chain uses TRBV6-5 and TRBJ1-1; D gene ambiguous. This CDR3 region has 10 residues. V lost 8 bases and J lost 8, with 9 bases in between. Germline V gene lookup returns CDR1 MNHEY and CDR2 SVGAGI. The CDR3 DNA is TGTGCCAGCGGGAAAACGGAAGCTTTCTTT. This gives the protein CASGKTEAFF.